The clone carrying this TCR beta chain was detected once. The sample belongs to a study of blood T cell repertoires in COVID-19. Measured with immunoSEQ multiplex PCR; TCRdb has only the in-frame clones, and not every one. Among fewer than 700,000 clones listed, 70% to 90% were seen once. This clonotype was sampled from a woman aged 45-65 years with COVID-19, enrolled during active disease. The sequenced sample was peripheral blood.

CDR3 DNA: TGTGCCAGCAGTGTCAACCAGGGGGATGGTTCACCCCTCCACTTT. Translated: CASSVNQGDGSPLHF. This chain joins TRBV6-4 and TRBJ1-6, with 7 bases aligning to TRBD1. The CDR3 runs to 15 residues. The germline gives CDR1 MRHNA, CDR2 SNTAGT. The ends lost 4 bases at V and 9 bases at J; junction bases unmatched: 9.